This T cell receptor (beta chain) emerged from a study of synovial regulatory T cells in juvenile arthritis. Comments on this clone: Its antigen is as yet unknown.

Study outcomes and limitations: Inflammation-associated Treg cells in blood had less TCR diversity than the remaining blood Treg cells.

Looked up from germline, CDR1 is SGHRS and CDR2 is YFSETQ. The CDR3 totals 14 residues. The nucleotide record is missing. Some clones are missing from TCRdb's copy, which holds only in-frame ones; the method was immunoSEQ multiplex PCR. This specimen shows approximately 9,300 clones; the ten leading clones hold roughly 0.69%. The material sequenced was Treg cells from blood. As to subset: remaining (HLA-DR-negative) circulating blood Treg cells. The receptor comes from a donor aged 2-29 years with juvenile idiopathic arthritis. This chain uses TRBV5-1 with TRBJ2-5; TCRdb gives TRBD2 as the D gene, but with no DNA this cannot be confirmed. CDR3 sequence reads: CASSWGLADETQYF.